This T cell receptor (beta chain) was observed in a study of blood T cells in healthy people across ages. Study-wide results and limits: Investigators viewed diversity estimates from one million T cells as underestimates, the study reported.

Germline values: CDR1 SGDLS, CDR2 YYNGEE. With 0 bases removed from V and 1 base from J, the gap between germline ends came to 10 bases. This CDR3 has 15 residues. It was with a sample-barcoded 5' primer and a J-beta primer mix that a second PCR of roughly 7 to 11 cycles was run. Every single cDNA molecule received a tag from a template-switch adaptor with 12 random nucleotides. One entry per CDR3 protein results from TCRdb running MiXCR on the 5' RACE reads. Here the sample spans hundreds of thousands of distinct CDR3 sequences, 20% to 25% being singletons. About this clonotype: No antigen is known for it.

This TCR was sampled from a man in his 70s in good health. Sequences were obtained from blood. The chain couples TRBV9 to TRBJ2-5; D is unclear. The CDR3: CASSVASVPQETQYF. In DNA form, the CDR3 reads TGTGCCAGCAGCGTAGCAAGCGTCCCCCAAGAGACCCAGTACTTC.